The 10 T cell receptor beta chains below all came from one sample that was sequenced in a study of OX40 agonist ivuxolimab in advanced cancers. The assay was immunoSEQ multiplex PCR, and TCRdb's table has in-frame clones only and misses some. The sample has about 75,000 clones; about 92% are singletons. The sequencing used CD4+ or CD8+ T cells sorted from blood, collected in a trial of the OX40 agonist ivuxolimab. These receptors were collected from an adult with an advanced solid tumor such as melanoma, head and neck, liver or kidney cancer.

This clone has just one count. V is TRBV5-4 and J is TRBJ2-5, with TRBD1 identical over 7 bases. Germline CDR1 SGHNT, CDR2 YYREEE (reference sequence). Unmatched junction bases numbered 10, after V lost 6 bases and J lost 5 bases. This CDR3 spans 14 amino acids. Written as DNA, the CDR3 is TGTGCCAGCAACGAAGGGACAGCGGTCGAGACCCAGTACTTC. This translates into CASNEGTAVETQYF.

The rearrangement uses TRBV7-2 and TRBJ2-1, with a possible D match to TRBD2 (6 bases). Trimming left V 6 bases short and J 6 bases short, with 15 bases between. The CDR3 has 14 amino acids. CDR1 is SGHTA and CDR2 is FQGNSA in the germline V gene. CDR3 sequence reads: CASRPQGGSNEQFF. The DNA for the CDR3 is TGTGCCAGCAGACCCCAAGGAGGGTCCAATGAGCAGTTCTTC.

To note about this clone: Other nucleotide sequences from this sample produce the same CDR3. This chain uses TRBV18 with TRBJ2-3; maybe TRBD2 (5 bases). With 0 bases removed from V and 1 base from J, the gap between germline ends came to 5 bases. The CDR3 runs to 14 residues. CDR1 is KGHSH, CDR2 LQKENI, per germline. The CDR3 coding sequence is TGTGCCAGCTCACCACCGGAGGGCACAGATACGCAGTATTTT. Translated: CASSPPEGTDTQYF. Looking up the rest from reference TRBV18 and TRBJ2-3 gives the full variable domain: NAGVMQNPRHLVRRRGQEARLRCSPMKGHSHVYWYRQLPEEGLKFMVYLQKENIIDESGMPKERFSAEFPKEGPSILRIQQVVRGDSAAYFCASSPPEGTDTQYFGPGTRLTVL.

The chain joins TRBV4-3 to TRBJ2-3, with D possibly being TRBD1 or TRBD2 (6 bases each). Germline lookup yields CDR1 LGHNA and CDR2 YSLEER. The CDR3 totals 16 residues. V shed 0 bases and J shed 6 bases, with 16 bases lying between them. In nucleotides, the CDR3 is TGCGCCAGCAGCCAAGAGGGTGGGGGGCGAGGGGATACGCAGTATTTT. This codes for CASSQEGGGRGDTQYF.

The genes are TRBV11-2 and TRBJ2-1, with 8 bases matching TRBD1. Germline-derived CDR1 and CDR2 are SGHAT and FQNNGV. The V segment lost 4 bases and the J segment 5 bases; nucleotides outside the gene matches: 16. CDR3 length: 18 residues. CDR3 sequence (DNA): TGTGCCAGCAGCTCACTACTCCCTGGGACAGGTAATAACAATGAGCAGTTCTTC. Encoded protein: CASSSLLPGTGNNNEQFF.

This clone was seen a few times. V is TRBV5-5 and J is TRBJ1-6; tentatively, D is TRBD1 (5 bases). This CDR3 is 15 amino acids long. Germline assignment: CDR1 SGHKS and CDR2 YYEKEE (reference sequence). V was clipped by 0 bases and J by 4 bases, with 8 bases between them. The CDR3 DNA reads TGTGCCAGCAGCTTGGTTGGGGGATATAATTCACCCCTCCACTTT. This gives the protein CASSLVGGYNSPLHF.

This clone has only one observation. The rearrangement joins TRBV28 to TRBJ1-6; 9 bases fit TRBD1. This CDR3 spans 16 amino acids. Losses at the gene ends were 7 bases for V and 10 bases for J; bases not matched to a gene: 14. Germline assignment: CDR1 MDHEN and CDR2 SYDVKM. This CDR3 is CASTEPPGQGESPLHF. CDR3 nucleotides: TGTGCCAGCACTGAGCCACCGGGACAGGGTGAATCACCCCTCCACTTT.

The chain combines TRBV2 with TRBJ1-3; no reliable D call. Trimming removed 2 bases at V and 0 bases at J, with 5 bases between. The CDR3 is 14 residues long. Germline V CDR1 and CDR2: SNHLY, FYNNEI. The CDR3 spells CASSELFSGNTIYF. CDR3 in DNA: TGTGCCAGCAGTGAACTGTTCTCTGGAAACACCATATATTTT.

The J gene is TRBJ1-5, the V gene TRBV19; 8 nucleotides agree with TRBD1. CDR1 and CDR2 from the germline V gene are LNHDA and SQIVND (reference sequence). V lost 3 bases to trimming and J lost 2 bases; unmatched junction nucleotides: 6. CDR3 size: 16 residues. CDR3 loop: CASSMGQVGGNQPQHF. CDR3 bases: TGTGCCAGTAGTATGGGACAGGTGGGGGGCAATCAGCCCCAGCATTTT.

J is TRBJ1-4 and V is TRBV5-1; D unresolved. Germline values: CDR1 SGHRS, CDR2 YFSETQ. Trimming stripped 0 bases from V and 8 bases from J, with 11 bases between. The CDR3 has 14 residues. The CDR3 nucleotides read TGCGCCAGCAGCTTGGGCACCTATGAGGAAAAACTGTTTTTT. Protein product: CASSLGTYEEKLFF.